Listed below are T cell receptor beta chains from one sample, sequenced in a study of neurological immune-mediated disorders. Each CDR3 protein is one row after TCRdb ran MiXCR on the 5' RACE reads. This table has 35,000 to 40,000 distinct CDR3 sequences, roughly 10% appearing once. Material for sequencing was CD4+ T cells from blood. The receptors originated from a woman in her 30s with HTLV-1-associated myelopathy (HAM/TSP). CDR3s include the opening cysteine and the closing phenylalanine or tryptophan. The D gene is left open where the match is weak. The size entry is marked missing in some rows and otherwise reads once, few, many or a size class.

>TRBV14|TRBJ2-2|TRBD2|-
TGTGCCAGCAGGACTAGCGGGAACACCGGGGAGCTGTTTTTT
CASRTSGNTGELFF
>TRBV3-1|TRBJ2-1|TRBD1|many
TGTGCCAGCAGCCCTCAGGACAGGGCGCGGTTCTTC
CASSPQDRARFF
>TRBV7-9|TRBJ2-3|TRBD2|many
TGTGCCAGCAGCCGGGGGACTACCGGGCGGATCGATACGCAGTATTTT
CASSRGTTGRIDTQYF
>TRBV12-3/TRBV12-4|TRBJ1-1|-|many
TGTGCCAGCAGTCTCCGGCCCCTACAGGGTGAAGCTTTCTTT
CASSLRPLQGEAFF
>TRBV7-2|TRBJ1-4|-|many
TGTGCCAGCGGTATTAGCGTACAGATGAATGAAAAACTGTTTTTT
CASGISVQMNEKLFF
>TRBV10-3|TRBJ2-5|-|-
TGTGCCATCAGTGAGTCTCGCGCGGCGACAGCACGAGAAGAGACCAAGTACTTC
CAISESRAATAREETKYF
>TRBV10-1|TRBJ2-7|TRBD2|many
TGCGCCAGCAGTGTAGCGGGTTCCGAGCAGTACTTC
CASSVAGSEQYF
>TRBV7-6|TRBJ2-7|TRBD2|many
TGTGCCAGCAGCACGAGTCGTCTCTCGGGGGGGCCAATCGGCGAGCAGTACTTC
CASSTSRLSGGPIGEQYF
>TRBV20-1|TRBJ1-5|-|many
TGCAGTGCTAGAATGCAGAATAGCAATCAGCCCCAGCATTTT
CSARMQNSNQPQHF
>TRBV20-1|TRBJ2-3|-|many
TGCAGTGCTAGTGTCCAGGGGAGCACAGATACGCAGTATTTT
CSASVQGSTDTQYF
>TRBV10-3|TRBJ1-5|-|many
TGTGCCATCAGTCCAGGGCACGATCAGCCCCAGCATTTT
CAISPGHDQPQHF
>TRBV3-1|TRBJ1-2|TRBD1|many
TGTGCCAGCAGCCAAGATCCAGGGGGAGGCTATGGCTACACCTTC
CASSQDPGGGYGYTF
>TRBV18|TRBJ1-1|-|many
TGTGCCAGCTCAAATAACCCCCCGGGGAACACTGAAGCTTTCTTT
CASSNNPPGNTEAFF
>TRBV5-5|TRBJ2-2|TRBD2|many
TGTGCCAGCAGCTTGATGGGTGGAGGAACTAGCGGCACCGGGGAGCTGTTTTTT
CASSLMGGGTSGTGELFF
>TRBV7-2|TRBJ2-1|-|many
TGTGCCAGCAGCCCCCAGGGGGGACAGAAAAACAATGAGCAGTTCTTC
CASSPQGGQKNNEQFF
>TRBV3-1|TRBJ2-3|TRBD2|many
TGTGCCAGCAGCCAAGCGGGGGGAAACACAGATACGCAGTATTTT
CASSQAGGNTDTQYF
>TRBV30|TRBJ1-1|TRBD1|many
TGTGCCTGGAGTAAACCAGGACAGGGAAACACTGAAGCTTTCTTT
CAWSKPGQGNTEAFF
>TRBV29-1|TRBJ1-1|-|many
TGCAGCGGGGCCACAACTTACACTGAAGCTTTCTTT
CSGATTYTEAFF
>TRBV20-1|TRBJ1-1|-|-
TGCAGTGCTAGGGCCGGGCCCCAAAGCTGGACTGAAGCTTTCTTT
CSARAGPQSWTEAFF
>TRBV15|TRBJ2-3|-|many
TGTGCCACCAGCAGCGGTTTTGGGTGGAGGGGGCCGTACACAGATACGCAGTATTTT
CATSSGFGWRGPYTDTQYF
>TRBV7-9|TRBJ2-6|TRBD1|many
TGTGCCAGCAGCTTACTTTCTGGGACAGGAACCTCTGGGGCCAACGTCCTGACTTTC
CASSLLSGTGTSGANVLTF
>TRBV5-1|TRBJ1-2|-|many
TGCGCCAGTCGGGTTCGTCCTGGGAACTATGGCTACACCTTC
CASRVRPGNYGYTF
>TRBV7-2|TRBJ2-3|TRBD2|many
TGTGCCAGCAGCTTAACTCTAGCGGGGGGGAGAAATACGCAGTATTTT
CASSLTLAGGRNTQYF
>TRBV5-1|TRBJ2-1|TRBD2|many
TGCGCCAGCAGCTTGGGTGCGGGGGGGCTCGGAGAGCAGTTCTTC
CASSLGAGGLGEQFF
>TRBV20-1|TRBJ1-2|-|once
TGCAGTGCTAGAGACGCTGGGACCGACATTACCTATGGCTACACCTTC
CSARDAGTDITYGYTF
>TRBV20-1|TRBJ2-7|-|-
TGCAGTGCACGGACCGCCGGGGAGACCTACGAGCAGTACTTC
CSARTAGETYEQYF
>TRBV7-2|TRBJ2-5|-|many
TGTGCCAGCAGCTTATATGGCAGGGGAATTCAAGAGACCCAGTACTTC
CASSLYGRGIQETQYF
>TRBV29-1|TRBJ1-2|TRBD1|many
TGCAGCGGACAGGGGGCTGGCGGCTACACCTTC
CSGQGAGGYTF
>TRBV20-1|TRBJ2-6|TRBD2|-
TGCAGTGCTAGAGATGCGACTAGCGGGGGGGCCAACGTCCTGACTTTC
CSARDATSGGANVLTF
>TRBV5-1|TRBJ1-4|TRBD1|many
TGCGCCAGCCGCCCGACAGGGGGTGGGATGCTGGGGAATGAAAAACTGTTTTTT
CASRPTGGGMLGNEKLFF
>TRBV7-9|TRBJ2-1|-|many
TGTGCCAGCAGCTTCGGGGGGCCGGTTTCGGAGCAGTTCTTC
CASSFGGPVSEQFF
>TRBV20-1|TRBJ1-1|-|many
TGCAGTGCTAGGAGTGATGAAGCTTTCTTT
CSARSDEAFF
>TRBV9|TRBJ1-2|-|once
TGTGCCAACAGCCTCACCCCAAAGATGGGCTATGGCTACATCTTC
CANSLTPKMGYGYIF
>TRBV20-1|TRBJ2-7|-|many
TGCAGTGCTAGAGGACGGACTGCCTCCTACGAGCAGTACTTC
CSARGRTASYEQYF
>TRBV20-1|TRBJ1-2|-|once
TGCAGTGCTAAGTTCAGGGCTTTTGACTATGGCTACTCCTTC
CSAKFRAFDYGYSF
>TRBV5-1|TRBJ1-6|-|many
TGCGCCAGCAGCTTGGGATGGGACAAAAGGGATTCACCCCTCCACTTT
CASSLGWDKRDSPLHF
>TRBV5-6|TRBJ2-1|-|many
TGTGCCAGCAGCTTGAGGAGGGGATTCAATGAGCAGTTCTTC
CASSLRRGFNEQFF
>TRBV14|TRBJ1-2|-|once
TGTGCTATCAGCCCCTGGGGGCTCCCGAACTATGGCTACACCTTC
CAISPWGLPNYGYTF
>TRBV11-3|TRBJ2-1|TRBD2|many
TGTGCCAGCAGCGTGGGCACGGCGGGGGGCCCCAATGAGCAGTTCTTC
CASSVGTAGGPNEQFF
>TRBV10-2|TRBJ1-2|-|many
TGCGCCAGCAGTGAAAATGGGGGGGCGTTGGGCTACACCTTC
CASSENGGALGYTF
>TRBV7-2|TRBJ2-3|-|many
TGTGCCAGCAGCTCCGGGAGTCGAGATACGCAGTATTTT
CASSSGSRDTQYF
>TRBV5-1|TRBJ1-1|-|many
TGCGCCAGCACCCCTAGTAGGTTTATTGGCATTGGGCTGGAGGAGTCTTTCTTT
CASTPSRFIGIGLEESFF
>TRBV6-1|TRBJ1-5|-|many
TGTGCCAGCAGTGGTATGGGAGGGTCGGGCTCCTCGCCCCAGCATTTT
CASSGMGGSGSSPQHF
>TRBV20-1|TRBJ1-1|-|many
TGCAGTGCTAGAGGGGGTTCGGTCAACACTGAAGCTTTCTTT
CSARGGSVNTEAFF
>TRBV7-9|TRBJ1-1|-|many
TGTGCCAGCAGCTCAGGTCGCAACACTGAAGCTTTCTTT
CASSSGRNTEAFF
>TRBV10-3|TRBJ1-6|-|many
TGTGCCATCAGTGAGCGAGGGAGGTCCTATAATTCACCCCTCCACTTT
CAISERGRSYNSPLHF
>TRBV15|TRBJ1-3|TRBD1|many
TGTGCCACCAGCAGCGCCCCTTTGGGACAGGGTGATGGAAACACCATATATTTT
CATSSAPLGQGDGNTIYF
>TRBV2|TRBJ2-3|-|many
TGTGCCAGCAGTGAGGGTGGTTGGTCAGATACGCAGTATTTT
CASSEGGWSDTQYF